Below are 8 T cell receptor beta chains sequenced from a single sample in a study of blood T cell repertoires in COVID-19 (dated by TCRdb to 2020 to 2021). Receptor amplification or capture employed the immunoSEQ multiplex PCR assay. TCRdb limited this immuneACCESS table to in-frame rearrangements with V and J called. A share of clones is missing; checked studies link under half to unresolved V genes, and the rest is unexplained. The sample table shows about 120,000 clones, and almost 90% are seen once. Clones ranked in the top ten supply 0.88% of the sample. Sequencing was performed on peripheral blood. Receptors were obtained from a woman between 45 and 65 years old with active or convalescent COVID-19.

J is TRBJ2-7 and V is TRBV27, with D perhaps TRBD2 (6 bases). The V end lost 4 bases, the J end lost 8 bases, and 15 bases lay between the germline ends. The CDR3 consists of 13 residues. Germline lookup yields CDR1 MNHEY and CDR2 SMNVEV (reference sequence). The DNA of the CDR3 is TGTGCCAGCAGTTGGGGCGGGGACGGGCAGCAGTACTTC. It codes for CASSWGGDGQQYF.

The V gene is TRBV7-9, the J gene TRBJ2-7; 9 bases align to TRBD1. The length of the CDR3 is 17 residues. V shed 2 bases and J 3 bases; nucleotides not matched to a gene: 11. CDR1 and CDR2 (germline): SEHNR, FQNEAQ (reference sequence). The CDR3 DNA reads as TGTGCCAGCAGCTTAAAGGACAGGGGATGGGAGGACTACGAGCAGTACTTC. This gives the protein CASSLKDRGWEDYEQYF. The full variable domain, with the rest looked up from reference TRBV7-9 and TRBJ2-7, is DTGVSQNPRHKITKRGQNVTFRCDPISEHNRLYWYRQTLGQGPEFLTYFQNEAQLEKSRLLSDRFSAERPKGSFSTLEIQRTEQGDSAMYLCASSLKDRGWEDYEQYFGPGTRLTVT.

The rearrangement joins TRBV14 to TRBJ1-2, with a possible D match to TRBD1 (6 bases). This CDR3 has 14 residues. V was cut by 2 bases and J by 8 bases, with 15 bases left in between. CDR1 and CDR2 from the germline V gene are SGHDN and FVKESK. CDR3 sequence (DNA): TGTGCCAGCAGCCAACAGGGGCAGTGGGGAGGCTACACCTTC. Translated, it gives CASSQQGQWGGYTF.

The chain recombines TRBV20-1 with TRBJ1-5, with 10 bases that match TRBD1. This CDR3 spans 16 amino acids. With 3 bases clipped from V and 5 bases from J, the junction kept 10 bases outside the gene matches. CDR1 and CDR2 from the germline V gene are DFQATT and SNEGSKA (reference sequence). CDR3: CSASGGTGARHQPQHF. The DNA for the CDR3 is TGCAGTGCTAGTGGAGGGACAGGGGCCCGCCATCAGCCCCAGCATTTT.

V usage is TRBV4-2 and J usage is TRBJ2-2; no definite D call. In germline, CDR1 is LGHNA, CDR2 YNFKEQ. V was clipped by 3 bases and J by 0 bases, with 5 bases between them. The CDR3 is made up of 14 amino acids. The CDR3 spells CASSHNTNTGELFF. CDR3 nucleotide sequence: TGTGCCAGCAGCCATAATACGAACACCGGGGAGCTGTTTTTT.

This chain uses TRBV9 with TRBJ1-1, with D tentatively TRBD1 (6 bases). V lost 0 bases and J 4 bases, leaving 10 bases between the germline ends. The CDR3 length is 14 residues. The germline V gene has CDR1 SGDLS and CDR2 YYNGEE. The CDR3 is CASSVGRGGTEAFF. The CDR3 DNA reads TGTGCCAGCAGCGTAGGTAGAGGGGGCACTGAAGCTTTCTTT.

This clone was observed once. The chain uses TRBV2 and TRBJ2-7, with TRBD2 matching over 13 bases. The length of the CDR3 is 13 residues. Germline V gene data show CDR1 as SNHLY and CDR2 as FYNNEI. V lost 10 bases, J lost 4 bases, and 4 bases stayed unmatched. CDR3 in DNA: TGTGCCACCGGGACTAGCGGGGTATACGAGCAGTACTTC. Its protein is CATGTSGVYEQYF.

This clone appeared once. V is TRBV3-1 (or the pseudogene TRBV3-2) and J is TRBJ2-1; D perhaps matches TRBD2 (5 bases). Trimming left V 1 base short and J 6 bases short, with 7 bases between. The CDR3 is made up of 13 amino acids. Germline V CDR1 and CDR2: LGHDT, YNNKEL (reference sequence). In DNA, the CDR3 is TGTGCCAGCAGCCAAGTCCGGGGCAATGAGCAGTTCTTC. Protein sequence: CASSQVRGNEQFF.